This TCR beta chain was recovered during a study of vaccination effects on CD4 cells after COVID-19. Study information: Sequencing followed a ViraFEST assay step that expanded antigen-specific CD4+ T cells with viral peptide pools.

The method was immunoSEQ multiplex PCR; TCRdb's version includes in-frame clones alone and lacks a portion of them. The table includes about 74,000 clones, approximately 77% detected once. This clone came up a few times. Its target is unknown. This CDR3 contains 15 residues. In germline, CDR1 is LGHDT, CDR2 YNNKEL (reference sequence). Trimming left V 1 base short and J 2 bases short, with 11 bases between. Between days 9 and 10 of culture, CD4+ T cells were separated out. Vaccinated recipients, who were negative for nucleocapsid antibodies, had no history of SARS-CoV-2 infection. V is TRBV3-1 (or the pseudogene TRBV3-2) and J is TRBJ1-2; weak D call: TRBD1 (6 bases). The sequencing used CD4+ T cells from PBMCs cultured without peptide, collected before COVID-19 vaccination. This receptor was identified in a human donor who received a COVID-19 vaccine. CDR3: CASSQVAGANYGYTF. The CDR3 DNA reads TGTGCCAGCAGCCAAGTAGCAGGGGCGAACTATGGCTACACCTTC.